The source of this T cell receptor (beta chain) is a study of blood T cell repertoires in COVID-19. On the study more broadly: Samples of COVID-19 (acute and convalescent) were obtained from the United States, Italy and Spain.

Original data processing: Amplification from reference gene primers served as the basis for estimated nucleated cell counts. Only in-frame clones appear in the TCRdb table, and some are missing; sequencing was by immunoSEQ multiplex PCR. That table supplies the V and J calls and clone size; D and trimming were determined from the DNA. The sample shows around 340,000 clones, 65% to 85% of them seen only once. The specimen sequenced was peripheral blood. This TCR derives from a man under 40 with active or convalescent COVID-19.

CDR3 amino acids: CASSPRTGSYNSPLHF. The CDR3 nucleotides are TGTGCCAGCAGCCCCCGGACAGGGTCCTATAATTCACCCCTCCACTTT. The rearrangement joins TRBV7-9 to TRBJ1-6, with TRBD1 identical over 8 bases. The CDR3 is 16 amino acids. With V trimmed by 5 bases and J by 1 base, 4 bases remained unmatched. The V gene's germline CDR1 is SEHNR and CDR2 FQNEAQ (reference sequence).